This TCR beta chain is from a study of cytomegalovirus exposure and HLA in healthy donors listed by TCRdb under 2017. Background for the entire study: According to an earlier analysis of several hundred of the donors, about 180 million T cells yielded 120 million or so unique TCR beta sequences and less than 300 Gb of sequence data. High-throughput TCR immunosequencing, statistical association of individual TCRs with disease status, and machine learning were combined to predict cytomegalovirus infection status. On average, 235,054 unique TCR beta nucleotide sequences were sequenced per donor among some 420 genotyped donors of the cohort, with roughly 20% of those sequences being non-productive. Every repertoire in the discovery cohort had been generated on one and the same sequencing platform. A later genetic analysis took genome-wide SNP genotypes for about 55% of the roughly 670 donors and used that subset as a discovery cohort. The number of typed donors differed by locus: about 620-640 for A, B, C, DRB1 and DQB1; some 500 for DQA1; approximately 610 for DPA1; and some 450 for DPB1. Rather than drawing on any new phenotypic data, the later analysis identified candidate immune exposures from TCR beta sequences and the way those sequences occurred across donors. Among the roughly 400 genotyped donors, around 81% belonged to the genetic ancestry cluster associated with self-reported Caucasian donors. HLA typing covered class I and class II loci at four-digit resolution. An early release that covered some 630 HLA-typed donors contained approximately 320 gigabases of sequencing data and 70 million to 100 million unique TCR sequences. The T cell repertoires of about 700 subjects were profiled by immunosequencing and related to cytomegalovirus serostatus. A few DR-DQ haplotypes were treated as single units for association and clustering because of strong linkage in the cohort. In addition to the first cohort of 666 subjects, a separate validation cohort of some 120 different subjects was used. The study aimed to test whether cataloging public T cell receptors could reveal signatures of past pathogen exposure. A later analysis re-examined previously published TCR beta repertoires from more than 550 donors and added high-resolution HLA genotyping to investigate patterns of TCR occurrence. In an earlier analysis of more than 550 of the donors, high-throughput TCR beta sequencing was used to judge whether each TCR beta V gene segment behaved as functional or pseudogenic. Donor age, sex, ethnicity and CMV serostatus were compiled together with the repertoire data. Results and caveats for the whole study, not just this receptor: A later analysis found that TCR association rates varied across HLA loci, with DRB1 alleles showing the most associated TCRs and HLA-C alleles the fewest. Specific HLA alleles were associated with roughly 16,000 TCR beta sequences at a false discovery rate of 0.05 in a later analysis. Some IMGT-functional V segments, including TRBV6-2 and TRBV6-3, could not be told apart with the 87-base-pair reads, so those segments were excluded. Strong co-occurrence of HLA alleles, especially DR and DQ, made assigning TCR associations to individual alleles difficult. A later analysis found that HLA-associated TCR beta chains were more clonally expanded and had lower generation probabilities than equally common non-associated chains. In vitro tests confirmed that a few of the cytomegalovirus-associated TCR beta chains recognize cytomegalovirus antigens. A further reported finding was that TCR beta sequences accurately predicted the HLA-A and HLA-B alleles for most subjects in the first cohort. Most TCR sequences were observed very rarely across donors, whereas some public TCRs were present in many individuals. In a later analysis, several top co-occurrence clusters were reported to appear linked to parvovirus B19, influenza, CMV and Epstein-Barr virus. The study gave a list of about 170 TCR beta chains associated with cytomegalovirus. Sequencing depth was assumed to be roughly uniform across donors in the presence/absence analyses, though that assumption may not hold. In an earlier analysis of around 500 of the donors, most TCR beta V segments appeared in productive rearrangements about 87% or about 30% of the time, broadly matching IMGT annotations. Because counts were too low, some 16 rarely observed V segments, including chromosome 9 orphons, were excluded from the earlier analysis of 587 of the donors. The authors suggested that the approach could potentially be generalized to other disease states and immunological phenotypes. A later genetic analysis associated a missense DCLRE1C variant with V-gene and J-gene trimming of TCR beta chains, and an independent cohort replicated the association. The classifier was reported to diagnose cytomegalovirus status with high specificity and sensitivity in both the original cohort and the validation cohort. Because HLA typing was missing for some donors at each locus, association tests included only the typed subset. Immune exposure information for the cohort was limited to CMV serostatus. The sequencing pipeline was judged likely to have produced a cluster of highly shared sequence variants as a technical artifact. Compared with the roughly 720-donor mean, donors in an Asian-associated ancestry cluster had fewer N-insertions in productive TCRs, according to a later genetic analysis. Correlated functional status among segregating V segments might be attributable to linkage disequilibrium, but an unknown experimental factor could not be ruled out. A later analysis found that most CMV-associated TCR beta chains appeared HLA-restricted, with HLA associations seemingly driven largely by CMV exposure. The cohort was sequenced for TCR beta chains only, and without alpha or paired-chain data the features that could be detected were limited.

From cysteine to phenylalanine, the CDR3 is 13 amino acids long. Only the CDR3 part of the read is kept: 39 bases, read in frame from the first base. V has 5 bases trimmed and J has 8 bases trimmed; junction bases matching no gene number 6. Via the germline V gene, CDR1 is SGHTA and CDR2 FQGNSA. Regarding this clone: The antigen it recognizes is unknown. Base qualities are missing; no much larger clone stands one base away.

Library preparation used the immunoSEQ multiplex PCR assay. A mixture of 60 forward primers for TCR Vbeta segments and 13 reverse primers for TCR Jbeta segments was used in the multiplex PCR. The CDR3 region of rearranged TCR beta genes was amplified from genomic DNA by a multiplex PCR assay. The Illumina HiSeq System was used to sequence the amplified TCR beta libraries as 87-base-pair reads. The paper's data handling went like this. Across the 500 to 850 repertoires, a later analysis counted some 81 million unique TCR beta chains, 8.5 million to 12 million of which were shared by at least two donors. A nearest-neighbor algorithm error-corrected the raw reads and collapsed the reads into unique sequences, merging closely related sequences to remove PCR and sequencing errors. Alignment of CDR3 sequences to IMGT reference sequences was used to assign V, D and J gene segments. For a sequence to be retained, a match of at least six nucleotides was required to both a V gene segment and a J gene segment. Rearrangements were called productive when the CDR3 lacked stop codons and stayed in frame with V and J; all others were non-productive. CDR3 was defined according to IMGT convention as the region running from the second conserved V-encoded cysteine to the conserved J-encoded phenylalanine. The earlier analysis of roughly 590 of the donors excluded any sequence lacking an unambiguous match to a single V gene segment. In an earlier analysis of 587 of the donors, V segments were called functional above 56.7% productive rearrangements and were called segregating when the between-donor standard deviation exceeded 5%. A statistical classification framework was built to diagnose cytomegalovirus status from the catalog of TCR beta chain sequences. A later analysis assigned V and J genes by comparing TCR nucleotide sequences with IMGT/GENE-DB human TR gene sequences. In a later analysis, CDR3 sequences and most-parsimonious VDJ recombination scenarios were assigned using the TCRdist pipeline. In a later analysis, every TCR beta chain was defined by the combination of its CDR3 amino acid sequence and its V-gene family, and reads without a unique V-gene family were dropped. As a way to deal with suspected cross-contamination and a sequencing artifact, a later analysis dropped roughly 600 nucleotide sequences that were highly shared and had low generation probability. For each public chain, a later analysis derived a clonal expansion index from normalized ranks of inferred template counts within each repertoire. In a later analysis, generation probabilities were computed using a VDJ recombination model fitted to out-of-frame rearrangements, and the results were checked against IGoR. In a later analysis, TCR-TCR, TCR-HLA and TCR-CMV co-occurrence was scored with hypergeometric tests, and a repertoire-size bias correction was applied to TCR pairs. False discovery rates were estimated in a later analysis by permuting HLA or CMV assignments 20 times. In a later analysis, co-occurring TCRs were grouped with DBSCAN, and TCRdist sequence similarity was added when clustering was performed within HLA-allele-positive subsets. Co-occurrence clustering excluded repertoires with fewer than 30,000 or more than 120,000 public chains, plus five with anomalous nucleotide sharing. This immuneACCESS table, as held by TCRdb, lists in-frame sequences with V and J called but not all clones. Of the missing ones, under half trace to an unresolved V gene in checked studies; the others have no known cause. Clonal size and the V and J genes are those of that table, whereas D and trimming came from the DNA. The sample profile shows under 200,000 clones; around 75% of them were found once. The top ten constitute about 2.3% of the sample.

The cohort comprised some 680 healthy bone marrow donors. At the time of sampling, every cohort member was nominally healthy, though immune exposures that went unrecorded were likely present. The donor was CMV seronegative and belonged to the group of 320 or so seronegative cohort members. Each donor provided a peripheral blood sample, and peripheral blood mononuclear cells were used for TCR beta sequencing. The Qiagen DNeasy Blood Extraction Kit was used to extract genomic DNA from the blood cell samples. This receptor was taken from a female donor in good health and CMV-seronegative. Sequencing was carried out using PBMCs. The rearrangement combines TRBV7-2 with TRBJ1-2; 9 junctional bases match TRBD1. This receptor carries the CDR3 CASSVRDRDGYTF. The base sequence is TGTGCCAGCAGCGTCCGGGACAGGGACGGCTACACCTTC.